This T cell receptor beta chain was sequenced during a study of response to subunit inactivated influenza vaccine. Study findings and constraints: Authors proposed each seasonal influenza vaccination draws in few new T cells.

TCRdb reprocessed the RT-PCR reads with MiXCR, giving one entry per CDR3 protein. Among hundreds of thousands of distinct CDR3 sequences listed, about 15% were seen once. This CDR3 has 13 residues. V was trimmed by 8 bases and J by 7 bases, leaving 16 bases between them. Germline values: CDR1 SEHNR, CDR2 FQNEAQ (reference sequence). Concerning this clonotype: What it binds is unknown.

Source: PBMCs from blood, taken approximately 15 days before vaccination. The sequence was obtained from a man aged 45-65 years who received an inactivated influenza vaccine. The V gene is TRBV7-9, the J gene TRBJ2-3, with D perhaps TRBD1 (5 bases). The CDR3: CASFWHRTNTQYF. The CDR3, as DNA: TGTGCCAGCTTTTGGCACAGGACAAATACGCAGTATTTT.